This TCR beta chain comes out of a study of T-cell memory formation after mild COVID-19. Details on this clonotype: The antigen is not known.

Study-level points and caveats: Contracting clones localized mainly to CM and EM when CD4+ and mainly to EMRA when CD8+. Clones contracting day 15 to 85 were balanced CD4/CD8; later expanders leaned CD4+.

The germline gives CDR1 SGHAT, CDR2 FQDESV (reference sequence). The ends were cut back, 5 bases at V and 3 bases at J, with 13 bases in the middle. The CDR3 is 15 residues long. After 5'RACE with constant-segment primers, TCR alpha and TCR beta cDNA libraries carrying sample barcodes and UMIs were obtained. TCRdb reprocessed the 5' RACE reads with MiXCR, giving one entry per CDR3 protein. The table includes just over 350,000 distinct CDR3 sequences, roughly 14% detected once. The specimen sequenced was PBMCs or a T cell subset sorted from them (not recorded which). J is TRBJ1-4 and V is TRBV11-1, with unresolved D. This receptor was obtained from a man younger than 35 who had mild COVID-19 (a few samples of this study predate the infection). Cell type and time point are not known. CDR3 protein: CASSHSRGANEKLFF. DNA of the CDR3: TGTGCCAGCAGCCACTCCCGGGGTGCTAATGAAAAACTGTTTTTT.